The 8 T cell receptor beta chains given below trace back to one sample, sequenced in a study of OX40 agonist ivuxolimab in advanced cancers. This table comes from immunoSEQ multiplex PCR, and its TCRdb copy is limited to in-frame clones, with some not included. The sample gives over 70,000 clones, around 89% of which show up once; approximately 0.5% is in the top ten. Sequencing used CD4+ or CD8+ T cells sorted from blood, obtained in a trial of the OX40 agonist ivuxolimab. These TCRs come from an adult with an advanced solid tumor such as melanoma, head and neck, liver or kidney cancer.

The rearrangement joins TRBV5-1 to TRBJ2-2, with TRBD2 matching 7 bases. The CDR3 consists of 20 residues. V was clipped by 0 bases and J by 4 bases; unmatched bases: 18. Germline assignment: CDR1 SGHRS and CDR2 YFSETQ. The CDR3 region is CASSLAPVVREKLRTGELFF. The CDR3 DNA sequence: TGCGCCAGCAGCTTGGCCCCCGTAGTGCGGGAGAAGTTACGCACCGGGGAGCTGTTTTTT.

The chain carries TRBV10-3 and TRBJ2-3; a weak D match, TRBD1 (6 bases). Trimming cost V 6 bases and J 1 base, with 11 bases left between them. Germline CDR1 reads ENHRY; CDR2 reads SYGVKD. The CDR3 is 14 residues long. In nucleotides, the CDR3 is TGTGCCATCAGGGAGGCAGGGGGCACAGATACGCAGTATTTT. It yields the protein CAIREAGGTDTQYF.

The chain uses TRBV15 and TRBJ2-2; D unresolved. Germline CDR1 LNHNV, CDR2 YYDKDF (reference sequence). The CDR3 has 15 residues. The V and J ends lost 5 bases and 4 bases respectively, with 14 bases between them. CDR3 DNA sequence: TGTGCCACCAGCTTGAGCGCCCCAGGCACCGGGGAGCTGTTTTTT. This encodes CATSLSAPGTGELFF.

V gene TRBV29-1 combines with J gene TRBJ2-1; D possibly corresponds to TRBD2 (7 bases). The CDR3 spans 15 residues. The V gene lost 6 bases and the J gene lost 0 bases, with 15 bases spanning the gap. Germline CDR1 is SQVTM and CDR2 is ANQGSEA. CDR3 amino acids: CSVGGGTSSYNEQFF. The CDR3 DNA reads TGCAGCGTGGGGGGGGGCACGAGCTCCTACAATGAGCAGTTCTTC.

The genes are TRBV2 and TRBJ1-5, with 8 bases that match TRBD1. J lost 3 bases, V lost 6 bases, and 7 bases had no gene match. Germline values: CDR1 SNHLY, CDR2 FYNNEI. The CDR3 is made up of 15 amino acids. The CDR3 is CASRTTGGHNQPQHF. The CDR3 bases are TGTGCCAGCAGAACCACAGGGGGGCACAATCAGCCCCAGCATTTT.

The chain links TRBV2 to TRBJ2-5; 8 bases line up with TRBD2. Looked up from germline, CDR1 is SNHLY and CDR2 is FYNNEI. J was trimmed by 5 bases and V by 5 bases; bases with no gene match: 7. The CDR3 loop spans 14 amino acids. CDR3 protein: CASSSTSAFETQYF. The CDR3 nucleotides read TGTGCCAGCAGTTCGACTAGCGCCTTTGAGACCCAGTACTTC.

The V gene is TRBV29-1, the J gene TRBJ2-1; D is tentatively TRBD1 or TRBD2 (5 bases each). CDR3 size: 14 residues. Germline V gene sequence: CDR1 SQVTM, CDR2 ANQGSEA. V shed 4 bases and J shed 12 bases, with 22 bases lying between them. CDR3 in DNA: TGCAGCGTTGTCAGGGCTAGCCCTCGGGCTGGGCAGTTCTTC. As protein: CSVVRASPRAGQFF.

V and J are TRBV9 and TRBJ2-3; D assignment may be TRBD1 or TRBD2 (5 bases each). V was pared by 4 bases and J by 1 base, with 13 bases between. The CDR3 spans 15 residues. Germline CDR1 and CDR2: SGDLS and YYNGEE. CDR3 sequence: CASSTPRGGTDTQYF. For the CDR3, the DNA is TGTGCCAGCAGCACGCCTAGAGGGGGCACAGATACGCAGTATTTT.